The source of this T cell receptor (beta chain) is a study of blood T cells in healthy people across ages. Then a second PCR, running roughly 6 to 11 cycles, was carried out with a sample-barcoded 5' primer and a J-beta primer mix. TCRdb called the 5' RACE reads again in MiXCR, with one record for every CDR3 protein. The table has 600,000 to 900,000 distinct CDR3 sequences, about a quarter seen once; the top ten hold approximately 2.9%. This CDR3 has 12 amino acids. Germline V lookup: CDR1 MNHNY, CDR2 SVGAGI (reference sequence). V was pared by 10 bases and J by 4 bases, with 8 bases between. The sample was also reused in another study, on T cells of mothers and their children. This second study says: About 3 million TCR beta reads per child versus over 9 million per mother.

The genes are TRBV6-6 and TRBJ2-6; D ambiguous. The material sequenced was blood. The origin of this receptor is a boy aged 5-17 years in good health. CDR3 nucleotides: TGTGCCACCCGCGGCGGGGCCAACGTCCTGACTTTC. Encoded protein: CATRGGANVLTF.